This is a list of T cell receptor beta chains from one sample in a study of blood T cell repertoires in COVID-19. This table comes from immunoSEQ multiplex PCR, and its TCRdb copy is limited to in-frame clones, with some not included. The sample has roughly 220,000 clones, around nine tenths seen once. The sequenced material came from PBMCs or T cells enriched from blood (not recorded which). These receptors were collected from a woman in her forties or fifties with acute COVID-19. CDR3s include the opening cysteine and the closing phenylalanine or tryptophan. Only some rows state a clone size, as once, few, many or a class for expanded clones.

v_call,clone_size,cdr3_aa
TRBV19,few,CASSPTGGRLYGYTF
TRBV10-2,once,CASSAGASGDGTQYF
TRBV28,NA,CASSSSDSTLSYEQYF
TRBV6-2/TRBV6-3,NA,CASSFRQGNSPLHF
TRBV2,NA,CARRDSARQETQYF
TRBV7-6,NA,CASSLGTRQGSKLFF
TRBV9,NA,CASSGGDFDSYEQYF
TRBV28,NA,CASSPLLGDNEQFF
TRBV11-3,NA,CASSPQEHPHNEQYF
TRBV11-3,NA,CASSFGGPLEQFF
TRBV3-1/TRBV3-2,NA,CASSRASGNEQFF
TRBV18,NA,CASSPPSGDRETQYF
TRBV19,NA,CASSSPGQGGNTIYF
TRBV28,NA,CASSLYGTGGNEQYF
TRBV5-1,NA,CASRPGNMNTEAFF
TRBV3-1/TRBV3-2,NA,CASSQGGGLNTEAFF
TRBV7-2,NA,CASSFQGTGESGYTF